These 11 T cell receptor beta chains share one sample of origin, sequenced in a study of T cell repertoires in cytomegalovirus infection. Their antigens remain unidentified. TCRdb redid the calling of the reads with MiXCR, one entry per CDR3 protein. Among approximately 1,000,000 distinct CDR3 sequences listed, roughly 31% were seen once. The source was cultured CD8+ T cells from PBMCs, collected from culture after CMV antigen stimulation. The receptors here all came from a human donor in good health (CMV status not recorded). Some clones in this sample may be carry-over from other donors' samples.

This clonotype was detected many times. The chain carries TRBV7-2 and TRBJ2-7; D perhaps matches TRBD1 (6 bases). Germline V gene sequence: CDR1 SGHTA, CDR2 FQGNSA. The CDR3 runs 15 residues. The V end lost 5 bases, the J end lost 2 bases, and 16 bases lay between the germline ends. The DNA for the CDR3 is TGTGCCAGCAGCGAGTGGGTCACAGGGACCTACGAGCAGTACTTC. Its translation: CASSEWVTGTYEQYF.

The gene calls are TRBV6-6 and TRBJ1-1; possibly TRBD1 for D (5 bases). CDR1 MNHNY and CDR2 SVGAGI come from the germline V gene (reference sequence). V lost 0 bases to trimming and J lost 4 bases, with 15 bases between them. CDR3 size: 16 residues. CDR3 loop: CASSYSRLQGVTEAFF. The CDR3 DNA reads TGTGCCAGCAGTTACTCGCGTTTGCAGGGTGTCACTGAAGCTTTCTTT.

This clonotype was picked up many times. The gene calls are TRBV7-6 and TRBJ2-1; 16 positions agree with TRBD2. Germline V gene data show CDR1 as SGHVS and CDR2 as FNYEAQ. Germline trimming cut 5 bases from V and 7 bases from J; bases unmatched to any gene: 14. This CDR3 region has 19 residues. CDR3 residues: CASSPRSGTSGGAVNEQFF. The CDR3, as DNA: TGTGCCAGCAGCCCCCGCTCCGGGACTAGCGGGGGGGCCGTGAATGAGCAGTTCTTC.

This chain joins TRBV6-2 or TRBV6-3 and TRBJ2-7, with D perhaps matching TRBD2 (5 bases). The CDR3 spans 16 residues. The germline V gene encodes CDR1 MNHEY and CDR2 SVGEGT. The chain's CDR3 is CASCYPRVGSSYEQYV. As DNA, the CDR3 is TGTGCCAGCTGTTACCCACGAGTGGGGAGCTCCTACGAGCAGTACGTC.

The CDR3 spells CASSQGDHQPQHF. CDR3 nucleotides: TGCGCCAGCAGCCAAGGGGACCATCAGCCCCAGCATTTT. The chain has TRBV4-1 and TRBJ1-5; a possible D gene is TRBD1 (5 bases). Trimming pared 1 base from V and 5 bases from J, leaving 6 bases between. The CDR3 has 13 amino acids. Germline loops: CDR1 MGHRA, CDR2 YSYEKL.

Here the CDR3 reads CASSSPRLGFETQYF. The CDR3 nucleotides read TGTGCCAGCAGCTCGCCAAGATTGGGCTTCGAGACCCAGTACTTC. The gene calls are TRBV7-2 and TRBJ2-5; D unclear. Germline CDR1 reads SGHTA; CDR2 reads FQGNSA. V dropped 4 bases and J dropped 5 bases, with 17 bases sitting between them. This CDR3 spans 15 amino acids.

For the CDR3, the DNA is TGTGCCAGTAGCGGTAGGGCCCAGCCCCAGCATTTT. The encoded protein is CASSGRAQPQHF. The genes are TRBV19 and TRBJ1-5, with D hard to call. The CDR3 sequence is 12 residues long. Trimming removed 6 bases at V and 7 bases at J, with 10 bases between. From germline, CDR1 is LNHDA and CDR2 SQIVND (reference sequence).

This clonotype has a handful of counts. The gene calls are TRBV5-6 and TRBJ2-1, with D perhaps matching TRBD1 (5 bases). The CDR3 runs to 14 residues. Germline assignment: CDR1 SGHDT and CDR2 YYEEEE. V was clipped by 6 bases and J by 4 bases, with 14 bases between them. The CDR3 is CASNQGVGYNEQFF. The CDR3, as DNA: TGTGCCAGCAACCAAGGGGTAGGGTACAATGAGCAGTTCTTC. Combining the CDR3 with reference TRBV5-6 and TRBJ2-1 gives the whole variable domain DAGVTQSPTHLIKTRGQQVTLRCSPKSGHDTVSWYQQALGQGPQFIFQYYEEEERQRGNFPDRFSGHQFPNYSSELNVNALLLGDSALYLCASNQGVGYNEQFFGPGTRLTVL.

This chain joins TRBV20-1 and TRBJ2-3, with 10 bases matching TRBD2. The CDR3 has 17 residues. V lost 3 bases and J lost 2; bases outside the gene matches: 11. Germline loops: CDR1 DFQATT, CDR2 SNEGSKA (reference sequence). CDR3 bases: TGCAGTGCTAGGACTTTAGCGGGGGGAAGATACACAGATACGCAGTATTTT. Amino acid sequence: CSARTLAGGRYTDTQYF.

This chain joins TRBV27 and TRBJ2-2; 7 nucleotides agree with TRBD1. The V gene end was trimmed by 3 bases and the J gene end by 0 bases; junction bases not matched to a gene: 7. Germline lookup yields CDR1 MNHEY and CDR2 SMNVEV (reference sequence). The CDR3 runs 17 residues. CDR3 nucleotide sequence: TGTGCCAGCAGTTTCGGAAGCCAGGGGGCGAACACCGGGGAGCTGTTTTTT. Translation gives CASSFGSQGANTGELFF.

This clonotype turned up a few times. The V call is TRBV6-2 or TRBV6-3, the J call TRBJ2-1; D gene ambiguous. This CDR3 is 17 amino acids long. Trimming left V 5 bases short and J 0 bases short, with 17 bases between. Germline CDR1 MNHEY, CDR2 SVGEGT. DNA of the CDR3: TGTGCCAGCAGTCTCTACCCAGGTTTAGACTCCTACAATGAGCAGTTCTTC. The encoded protein is CASSLYPGLDSYNEQFF.